The 28 T cell receptor beta chains presented below share a single source sample, sequenced in a study of PD-L1 blockade in urothelial cancer. Time point described: pretreatment peripheral blood. Assay: immunoSEQ multiplex PCR; the TCRdb copy retains only in-frame clones and omits some. The data show over 100,000 clones, 65% to 85% seen once. The sample in question was PBMCs, obtained around atezolizumab (anti-PD-L1) treatment. Source of these receptors: a man aged 45-65 years with urothelial cancer.

This clone has only one observation. In DNA, the CDR3 is TGTGCCAGCTCACCAGCTAGCGGGAGTACAGCAGATACGCAGTATTTT. It translates to CASSPASGSTADTQYF. This sequence joins TRBV18 and TRBJ2-3; 10 nucleotides align to TRBD2. CDR3 size: 16 residues. The V and J ends lost 2 bases and 4 bases, in that order; junction bases with no gene match: 6. The V gene's germline CDR1 is KGHSH and CDR2 LQKENI. Drawing the rest from reference TRBV18 and TRBJ2-3, the complete variable domain is NAGVMQNPRHLVRRRGQEARLRCSPMKGHSHVYWYRQLPEEGLKFMVYLQKENIIDESGMPKERFSAEFPKEGPSILRIQQVVRGDSAAYFCASSPASGSTADTQYFGPGTRLTVL.

As concerns this clone: Other DNA sequences within the sample encode an identical CDR3. V gene TRBV2 combines with J gene TRBJ1-1; D gene ambiguous. Trimming cost V 7 bases and J 1 base, with 10 bases left between them. Germline-derived CDR1 and CDR2 are SNHLY and FYNNEI. This CDR3 is 13 amino acids long. The CDR3: CASTRGSNTEAFF. The CDR3 region has the DNA TGTGCCAGCACAAGAGGATCGAACACTGAAGCTTTCTTT.

The CDR3 spells CASSFDSGQVSGNTIYF. The CDR3 nucleotides read TGTGCCAGCAGCTTCGATTCAGGCCAGGTCTCTGGAAACACCATATATTTT. The genes are TRBV5-4 and TRBJ1-3, with D hard to call. The CDR3 totals 17 residues. Germline V CDR1 and CDR2: SGHNT, YYREEE (reference sequence). The V end was cut by 2 bases, the J end by 0 bases, with 15 bases between.

The chain recombines TRBV6-1 with TRBJ1-6; 8 positions match TRBD1. Germline CDR1 reads MNHNS; CDR2 reads SASEGT. CDR3 size: 15 residues. The V segment lost 4 bases and the J segment 6 bases; nucleotides outside the gene matches: 5. The CDR3 region has the DNA TGTGCCAGCAGTGGGACAGGGCTGAGTAATTCACCCCTCCACTTT. Encoded protein: CASSGTGLSNSPLHF.

This rearrangement joins TRBV9 to TRBJ2-5, with 11 nucleotides matching TRBD2. The CDR3 contains 15 residues. Per the germline V gene, CDR1 is SGDLS and CDR2 is YYNGEE. Trimming cost V 3 bases and J 2 bases; bases outside gene matches: 3. CDR3 in DNA: TGTGCCAGCAGCGAGGGGACTAGCGGTCAAGAGACCCAGTACTTC. It translates to CASSEGTSGQETQYF.

This clone was counted only a few times. This chain links TRBV6-1 with TRBJ2-3; D might be TRBD1 (6 bases). This CDR3 is built from 14 residues. The germline gives CDR1 MNHNS, CDR2 SASEGT. V gave up 4 bases and J gave up 6 bases, with 14 bases separating them. This CDR3 reads CASSGNRVGDTQYF. The CDR3 DNA reads as TGTGCCAGCAGTGGTAACAGGGTAGGGGATACGCAGTATTTT.

The chain combines TRBV7-8 with TRBJ1-1; no definite D call. The CDR3 has 15 residues. CDR1 and CDR2 (germline): SGHVS, FQNEAQ. The V and J ends lost 1 base and 3 bases respectively, with 12 bases between them. The CDR3 spells CASSLDPRWHTEAFF. The CDR3 DNA reads TGTGCCAGCAGCTTAGACCCGAGGTGGCACACTGAAGCTTTCTTT.

The rearrangement links TRBV11-2 to TRBJ2-1, with a tentative D call TRBD1 (6 bases). CDR1 and CDR2 from the germline V gene are SGHAT and FQNNGV. Trimming stripped 3 bases from V and 9 bases from J, with 18 bases between. The CDR3 runs to 15 residues. CDR3: CASSFPTRGEFEQFF. The CDR3 nucleotides read TGTGCCAGCAGCTTCCCCACCAGGGGTGAATTTGAGCAGTTCTTC.

This chain links TRBV5-1 with TRBJ1-1, with D unresolved. Germline V CDR1 and CDR2: SGHRS, YFSETQ. CDR3 length: 14 amino acids. V was cut by 0 bases and J by 0 bases, with 6 bases left in between. The CDR3 sequence: CASSLGGLNTEAFF. DNA for the CDR3: TGCGCCAGCAGCTTGGGAGGGCTGAACACTGAAGCTTTCTTT.

A few counts support this clone. CDR3 nucleotide sequence: TGTGCCTGGAGTGTACTCGATACGCAGTATTTT. Translation gives CAWSVLDTQYF. The chain recombines TRBV30 with TRBJ2-3; D is undetermined. CDR1 GTSNPN and CDR2 SVGIG come from the germline V gene (reference sequence). V lost 0 bases and J 6 bases, leaving 4 bases between the germline ends. There are 11 residues in the CDR3. Based on the CDR3 plus reference TRBV30 and TRBJ2-3, the full variable domain is SQTIHQWPATLVQPVGSPLSLECTVEGTSNPNLYWYRQAAGRGLQLLFYSVGIGQISSEVPQNLSASRPQDRQFILSSKKLLLSDSGFYLCAWSVLDTQYFGPGTRLTVL.

There are a few counts of this clone. This chain connects TRBV5-4 to TRBJ2-1, with a tentative D call TRBD2 (6 bases). The V gene's germline CDR1 is SGHNT and CDR2 YYREEE (reference sequence). The CDR3 is 18 residues long. The V and J ends lost 4 bases and 0 bases respectively, with 20 bases between them. CDR3 DNA sequence: TGTGCCAGCAGCAATTTACTTGGGGCGGGAAGCTCCTACAATGAGCAGTTCTTC. Its translation: CASSNLLGAGSSYNEQFF.

This clone was found once. The chain combines TRBV2 with TRBJ2-7; TRBD2 aligns across 8 bases. The CDR3 contains 14 residues. V lost 10 bases and J lost 2; bases outside the gene matches: 10. Per germline, CDR1 SNHLY and CDR2 FYNNEI. The CDR3, as DNA: TGTGCCACATCCCAGGGACTAGTCACCTACGAGCAGTACTTC. Protein sequence: CATSQGLVTYEQYF.

The V and J genes are TRBV5-1 and TRBJ2-1; 14 positions agree with TRBD2. The V gene's germline CDR1 is SGHRS and CDR2 YFSETQ. With 0 bases clipped from V and 9 bases from J, the junction kept 8 bases outside the gene matches. The CDR3 consists of 17 residues. CDR3 DNA sequence: TGCGCCAGCAGCTTGGAGGGACTAGCGGGAGAAGGAAGTGAGCAGTTCTTC. Protein: CASSLEGLAGEGSEQFF.

This chain uses TRBV6-6 with TRBJ2-7; 9 nucleotides agree with TRBD2. V shed 0 bases and J 3 bases; nucleotides not matched to a gene: 3. This CDR3 contains 15 residues. Germline loops: CDR1 MNHNY, CDR2 SVGAGI (reference sequence). The CDR3 region is CASSYSPSGVYEQYF. The CDR3 DNA follows: TGTGCCAGCAGTTACTCGCCTAGCGGGGTCTACGAGCAGTACTTC.

The chain links TRBV5-6 to TRBJ2-7; D unresolved. Germline V gene data show CDR1 as SGHDT and CDR2 as YYEEEE. The CDR3 runs to 14 residues. The V end was cut by 0 bases, the J end by 0 bases, with 7 bases between. This chain's CDR3 is CASSLVASSYEQYF. For the CDR3, the DNA is TGTGCCAGCAGCTTGGTAGCTAGCTCCTACGAGCAGTACTTC.

V gene TRBV19 combines with J gene TRBJ1-2, with D perhaps TRBD1 (6 bases). Germline loops: CDR1 LNHDA, CDR2 SQIVND (reference sequence). There are 13 residues in the CDR3. The ends were cut back, 2 bases at V and 7 bases at J, with 11 bases in the middle. In DNA, the CDR3 is TGTGCCAGTAGTATACGGAGAGGGGGTGGCTACACCTTC. Amino acids: CASSIRRGGGYTF.

The J gene is TRBJ2-1, the V gene TRBV10-3, with 9 bases aligning to TRBD2. V shed 6 bases and J 6 bases; nucleotides not matched to a gene: 21. The CDR3 has 19 residues. Germline V lookup: CDR1 ENHRY, CDR2 SYGVKD. The CDR3 DNA reads as TGTGCCATCAGGAAGACTTTCGTAGCGGGAGAAGTCCTTGGCAATGAGCAGTTCTTC. This sequence encodes CAIRKTFVAGEVLGNEQFF.

The chain combines TRBV18 with TRBJ2-5; a possible D gene is TRBD1 (6 bases). Germline lookup yields CDR1 KGHSH and CDR2 LQKENI. The CDR3 is made up of 14 amino acids. V shed 3 bases and J shed 5 bases, with 13 bases lying between them. The DNA of the CDR3 is TGTGCCAGCTCACCGTTACAGGGACGTGAGACCCAGTACTTC. This encodes CASSPLQGRETQYF.

The chain couples TRBV6-1 to TRBJ2-7; 8 bases map to TRBD1. The germline CDR1 and CDR2 sequences are MNHNS and SASEGT. This CDR3 has 17 residues. The ends lost 3 bases at V and 2 bases at J; junction bases unmatched: 12. This CDR3 is CASSDRSRQGAPYEQYF. CDR3 DNA sequence: TGTGCCAGCAGTGATCGATCCAGGCAGGGGGCCCCCTACGAGCAGTACTTC.

The rearrangement joins TRBV7-3 to TRBJ2-1; TRBD2 matches 11 bases. The CDR3 totals 16 residues. V lost 4 bases to trimming and J lost 7 bases; unmatched junction nucleotides: 9. The germline V gene has CDR1 SGHTA and CDR2 FQGTGA. The CDR3 protein is CASSSNLAGGRNEQFF. The CDR3 region has the DNA TGTGCCAGCAGCTCCAATTTAGCGGGAGGGCGGAATGAGCAGTTCTTC.

As regards this clone: The sample carries other DNA sequences with the same CDR3. The chain joins TRBV19 to TRBJ1-6; TRBD1 is a possible D gene (6 bases). Trimming pared 5 bases from V and 7 bases from J, leaving 9 bases between. This CDR3 is 13 amino acids long. Per germline, CDR1 LNHDA and CDR2 SQIVND (reference sequence). The CDR3 loop is CASSGQGNSPLHF. CDR3 sequence (DNA): TGTGCCAGTAGTGGCCAGGGGAATTCACCCCTCCACTTT. Full variable domain (missing parts from reference TRBV19 and TRBJ1-6): DGGITQSPKYLFRKEGQNVTLSCEQNLNHDAMYWYRQDPGQGLRLIYYSQIVNDFQKGDIAEGYSVSREKKESFPLTVTSAQKNPTAFYLCASSGQGNSPLHFGNGTRLTVT.

Many counts were recorded for this clone. The chain uses TRBV19 and TRBJ1-4; D uncertain. The V end was cut by 3 bases, the J end by 5 bases, with 10 bases between. Germline V gene sequence: CDR1 LNHDA, CDR2 SQIVND (reference sequence). The CDR3 is made up of 14 amino acids. The CDR3 nucleotides are TGTGCCAGTAGTATCCATATCCGGAATGAAAAACTGTTTTTT. Protein: CASSIHIRNEKLFF.

The J gene is TRBJ1-2, the V gene TRBV7-2; a possible D gene is TRBD1 (5 bases). The length of the CDR3 is 15 residues. CDR1 is SGHTA and CDR2 is FQGNSA in the germline V gene. V was pared by 2 bases and J by 1 base, with 11 bases between. This chain's CDR3 is CASSLQSGNNYGYTF. In nucleotides, the CDR3 is TGTGCCAGCAGCTTACAGTCAGGGAATAACTATGGCTACACCTTC.

The chain combines TRBV10-3 with TRBJ2-4; the D gene is possibly TRBD1 (5 bases). The V end was cut by 5 bases, the J end by 6 bases, with 14 bases between. Per germline, CDR1 ENHRY and CDR2 SYGVKD. There are 14 residues in the CDR3. The CDR3: CAISPQGGGNIQYF. The CDR3 nucleotides are TGTGCCATCAGTCCGCAGGGCGGCGGAAACATTCAGTACTTC.

This rearrangement joins TRBV11-2 to TRBJ2-7, with unresolved D. The CDR3 has 14 residues. Trimming stripped 1 base from V and 6 bases from J, with 13 bases between. The germline gives CDR1 SGHAT, CDR2 FQNNGV. CDR3 sequence reads: CASSLALGTGEQYF. The CDR3 nucleotides are TGTGCCAGCAGCTTAGCCCTGGGCACTGGCGAGCAGTACTTC.

This clone has a single count. This rearrangement joins TRBV6-1 to TRBJ2-2; D remains unclear. The CDR3 is made up of 15 amino acids. With 4 bases removed from V and 2 bases from J, the gap between germline ends came to 11 bases. Germline V gives CDR1 MNHNS, CDR2 SASEGT. CDR3 bases: TGTGCCAGCAGTGTCACCGAACTCAACACCGGGGAGCTGTTTTTT. Its protein product is CASSVTELNTGELFF.

The rearrangement joins TRBV7-8 to TRBJ2-3, with 13 bases that match TRBD2. The V segment lost 5 bases and the J segment 2 bases; nucleotides outside the gene matches: 4. CDR3 length: 16 amino acids. Germline CDR1 SGHVS, CDR2 FQNEAQ. The CDR3 protein is CASSRTSGGITDTQYF. Here the CDR3 DNA reads TGTGCCAGCAGCCGGACTAGCGGGGGTATCACAGATACGCAGTATTTT. Using reference TRBV7-8 and TRBJ2-3 for the parts outside the CDR3, the full variable domain is GAGVSQSPRYKVAKRGQDVALRCDPISGHVSLFWYQQALGQGPEFLTYFQNEAQLDKSGLPSDRFFAERPEGSVSTLKIQRTQQEDSAVYLCASSRTSGGITDTQYFGPGTRLTVL.

This chain connects TRBV9 to TRBJ2-3, with D possibly TRBD1 on 5 matching bases. This CDR3 is 15 amino acids long. V lost 0 bases, J lost 6 bases, and 14 bases lay in between. Germline V gives CDR1 SGDLS, CDR2 YYNGEE. The CDR3 DNA follows: TGTGCCAGCAGCGTAGCTGTGGGAAGGGGCGATACGCAGTATTTT. It specifies CASSVAVGRGDTQYF.